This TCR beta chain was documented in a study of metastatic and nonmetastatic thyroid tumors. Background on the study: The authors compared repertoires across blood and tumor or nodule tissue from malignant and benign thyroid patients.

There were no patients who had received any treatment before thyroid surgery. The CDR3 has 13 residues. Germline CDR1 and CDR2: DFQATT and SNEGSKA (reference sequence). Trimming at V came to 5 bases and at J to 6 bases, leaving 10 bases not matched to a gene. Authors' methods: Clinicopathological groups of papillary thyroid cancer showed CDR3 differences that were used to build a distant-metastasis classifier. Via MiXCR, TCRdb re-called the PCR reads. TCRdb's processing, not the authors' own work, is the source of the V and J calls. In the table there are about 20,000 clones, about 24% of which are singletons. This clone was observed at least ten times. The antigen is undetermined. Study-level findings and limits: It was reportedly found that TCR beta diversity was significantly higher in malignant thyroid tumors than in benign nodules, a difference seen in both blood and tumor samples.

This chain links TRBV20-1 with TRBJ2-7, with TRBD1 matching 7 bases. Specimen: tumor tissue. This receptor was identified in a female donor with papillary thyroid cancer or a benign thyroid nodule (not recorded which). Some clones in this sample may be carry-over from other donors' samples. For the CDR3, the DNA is TGCAGTGCTCGATGGGACAGTGCCGGCGAGCAGTACTTC. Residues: CSARWDSAGEQYF.